These 22 T cell receptor beta chains were sequenced from one sample in a study of T cell repertoires in cytomegalovirus infection. Each CDR3 protein is one row after TCRdb ran MiXCR on the reads. This repertoire shows 490,000 or so distinct CDR3 sequences, approximately 10% found once; its top ten account for about 10%. Sequencing was performed on PBMCs. The receptor source for this set is a human donor in good health (CMV status not recorded). Some clones in this sample may be carry-over from other donors' samples.

This sequence joins TRBV20-1 and TRBJ2-1, with D perhaps matching TRBD2 (6 bases). The germline V and J ends were trimmed by 5 bases and 8 bases, with 13 bases remaining between them. The CDR3 is made up of 12 amino acids. Germline V CDR1 and CDR2: DFQATT, SNEGSKA (reference sequence). As DNA, the CDR3 is TGCAGTGCTCCGGACGGGACTGATGAGCAGTTCTTC. Amino acids: CSAPDGTDEQFF.

This clonotype was detected many times. This CDR3 is CASSPLEGSSYNEQFF. The CDR3 DNA reads as TGTGCCAGCAGCCCCCTAGAAGGGAGCTCCTACAATGAGCAGTTCTTC. The genes are TRBV7-8 and TRBJ2-1, with D possibly being TRBD2 (5 bases). Trimming cost V 5 bases and J 0 bases, with 14 bases left between them. The germline CDR1 and CDR2 sequences are SGHVS and FQNEAQ. The CDR3 consists of 16 residues.

This clonotype was counted between two and nine times. This CDR3 reads CASSQLGGSTDTQYF. The CDR3 DNA follows: TGTGCCAGCAGCCAACTCGGGGGTAGCACAGATACGCAGTATTTT. The chain couples TRBV14 to TRBJ2-3, with D possibly being TRBD2 (6 bases). Trimming removed 2 bases from V and 0 bases from J, with 9 bases in between. This CDR3 is built from 15 residues. CDR1 SGHDN and CDR2 FVKESK come from the germline V gene.

This clonotype came up a few times. This chain connects TRBV24-1 to TRBJ2-5; 10 nucleotides align to TRBD2. After removal of 3 bases from V and 3 bases from J, the junction contained 3 bases not matched to a gene. The CDR3 covers 15 residues. The germline gives CDR1 KGHDR, CDR2 SFDVKD. CDR3 nucleotide sequence: TGTGCCACCAGTGATCCAACTAGCGGGAAAGAGACCCAGTACTTC. It translates to CATSDPTSGKETQYF.

The V call is TRBV10-3, the J call TRBJ2-1; D may be TRBD1 (6 bases). This CDR3 is built from 13 residues. Between the trimmed V and J ends, which lost 7 bases and 7 bases, there was a span of 14 bases. CDR1 is ENHRY and CDR2 is SYGVKD in the germline V gene. The chain's CDR3 is CAIMKDRQNEQFF. As DNA, the CDR3 is TGTGCCATCATGAAAGACAGGCAGAATGAGCAGTTCTTC.

This clonotype has at least ten counts. CDR3 sequence reads: CASISSGRSTDTQYF. The CDR3 coding sequence is TGTGCCAGCATTTCTAGCGGGAGGAGCACAGATACGCAGTATTTT. The V gene is TRBV2, the J gene TRBJ2-3; 11 bases line up with TRBD2. This CDR3 comprises 15 residues. Germline CDR1 and CDR2: SNHLY and FYNNEI. The J segment lost 0 bases and the V segment lost 7 bases, leaving 3 bases of the junction unmatched.

This clonotype was recorded at least ten times. The V gene is TRBV11-1, the J gene TRBJ2-5; D is possibly TRBD1 (6 bases). This CDR3 spans 15 amino acids. Looked up from germline, CDR1 is SGHAT and CDR2 is FQDESV (reference sequence). Trimming pared 4 bases from V and 0 bases from J, leaving 12 bases between. This CDR3 reads CASSSFTGYQETQYF. DNA for the CDR3: TGTGCCAGCAGCTCCTTCACAGGGTACCAAGAGACCCAGTACTTC.

This clonotype occurred many times. This chain connects TRBV5-1 to TRBJ1-4; 8 positions match TRBD1. V trimming: 4 bases; J trimming: 8 bases; junction bases outside the gene matches: 7. CDR3 length: 14 residues. Germline-derived CDR1 and CDR2 are SGHRS and YFSETQ. CDR3 amino acids: CASSPGQVEEKLFF. CDR3 nucleotides: TGCGCCAGCAGCCCGGGACAGGTGGAAGAAAAACTGTTTTTT.

This clonotype was observed a few times. J is TRBJ2-7 and V is TRBV7-9; 7 bases line up with TRBD1. With 5 bases clipped from V and 0 bases from J, the junction kept 7 bases outside the gene matches. This CDR3 spans 15 amino acids. Germline values: CDR1 SEHNR, CDR2 FQNEAQ (reference sequence). CDR3 nucleotide sequence: TGTGCCAGCAGCCATAGGGGGCCCCTCTCCTACGAGCAGTACTTC. As protein: CASSHRGPLSYEQYF.

Ten or more counts support this clonotype. The chain links TRBV7-6 to TRBJ2-5, with D possibly being TRBD2 (5 bases). The germline V gene encodes CDR1 SGHVS and CDR2 FNYEAQ. Trimming pared 1 base from V and 2 bases from J, leaving 11 bases between. This CDR3 spans 15 amino acids. CDR3 coding DNA: TGTGCCAGCAGCTTAGGACGGGGTGGGCAAGAGACCCAGTACTTC. It encodes CASSLGRGGQETQYF.

The DNA of the CDR3 is TGCAGCGTTGAAGATAGAGGGGGACAGGGGTATCCCGGGGAGCTGTTTTTT. It yields the protein CSVEDRGGQGYPGELFF. The chain couples TRBV29-1 to TRBJ2-2; 10 bases agree with TRBD1. This CDR3 spans 17 amino acids. The germline V gene encodes CDR1 SQVTM and CDR2 ANQGSEA. The V segment lost 0 bases and the J segment 6 bases; nucleotides outside the gene matches: 10.

This clonotype came up many times. The chain joins TRBV7-2 to TRBJ2-3; TRBD1 matches at 7 bases. CDR3 size: 14 residues. V gave up 1 base and J gave up 8 bases; unmatched junction bases: 6. CDR1 and CDR2 from the germline V gene are SGHTA and FQGNSA. The CDR3 bases are TGTGCCAGCAGCTTAGTCCAGGGGGAGTTTACGCAGTATTTT. Protein: CASSLVQGEFTQYF. The full variable domain, with the rest looked up from reference TRBV7-2 and TRBJ2-3, is GAGVSQSPSNKVTEKGKDVELRCDPISGHTALYWYRQSLGQGLEFLIYFQGNSAPDKSGLPSDRFSAERTGGSVSTLTIQRTQQEDSAVYLCASSLVQGEFTQYFGPGTRLTVL.

In the case of this clonotype: Possible read error: a much larger clone is one base away. The chain joins TRBV2 to TRBJ2-5; the match to TRBD1 covers 11 bases. CDR3 size: 16 residues. Looked up from germline, CDR1 is SNHLY and CDR2 is FYNNEI. CDR3 DNA sequence: TGTGCCGGCAGTGAAGCTGGGACAGGGGGCCAAGAGACCCAGTACTTC. Encoded protein: CAGSEAGTGGQETQYF.

This clonotype has a handful of counts. V gene TRBV20-1 combines with J gene TRBJ2-7; D not resolved. The ends were cut back, 6 bases at V and 0 bases at J, with 18 bases in the middle. The germline gives CDR1 DFQATT, CDR2 SNEGSKA (reference sequence). CDR3 size: 15 residues. Here the CDR3 DNA reads TGCAGTGCCCGGTCGAGCGTCCTTAACTCCTACGAGCAGTACTTC. Translation gives CSARSSVLNSYEQYF.

In this sample, this clonotype turned up a few times. The V call is TRBV4-1, the J call TRBJ2-5, with no clear D. The V end was cut by 0 bases, the J end by 8 bases, with 16 bases between. This CDR3 is built from 15 residues. Germline V gene lookup returns CDR1 MGHRA and CDR2 YSYEKL. The DNA for the CDR3 is TGCGCCAGCAGCCAAGATCAGCGAGACACACGCACCCAGTACTTC. Translated: CASSQDQRDTRTQYF.

This clonotype occurred once. A read error is possible here, since a much larger clone lies one base away. This chain links TRBV10-3 with TRBJ1-5; D is unclear. This CDR3 has 12 residues. Per the germline V gene, CDR1 is ENHRY and CDR2 is SYGVKD. The CDR3 nucleotides read TGTGTCATCACCCAAACCTATCAGCCCCAGCATTTT. Encoded protein: CVITQTYQPQHF.

At least ten counts were recorded for this clonotype. The gene calls are TRBV12-5 and TRBJ2-1; TRBD2 matches at 13 bases. The CDR3 length is 14 residues. The trim removed 6 bases at V and 12 bases at J, leaving 8 bases unmatched. Germline lookup yields CDR1 LGHNT and CDR2 FRNRAP. CDR3 sequence reads: CASGTGTSGMRQFF. CDR3 in DNA: TGTGCTAGTGGCACCGGGACTAGCGGGATGAGGCAGTTCTTC.

This clonotype was seen at least ten times. V gene TRBV5-1 combines with J gene TRBJ2-5; TRBD2 aligns across 11 bases. This CDR3 has 16 residues. The germline CDR1 and CDR2 sequences are SGHRS and YFSETQ. J gave up 0 bases and V 4 bases, and 5 bases lay outside the gene matches. The CDR3 bases are TGCGCCAGCAGCATTGGGACTAGCGGAAACCAAGAGACCCAGTACTTC. Translating gives CASSIGTSGNQETQYF.

Many counts were recorded for this clonotype. The rearrangement uses TRBV27 and TRBJ1-5; D remains unclear. Germline V gives CDR1 MNHEY, CDR2 SMNVEV (reference sequence). The ends were cut back, 6 bases at V and 0 bases at J, with 9 bases in the middle. This CDR3 is built from 14 residues. The CDR3 loop reads CASSLSSSNQPQHF. Here the CDR3 DNA reads TGTGCCAGCAGCTTAAGCAGTAGCAATCAGCCCCAGCATTTT.

This clonotype has a handful of counts. The chain combines TRBV7-9 with TRBJ2-6; 9 bases align to TRBD1. CDR1 and CDR2 from the germline V gene are SEHNR and FQNEAQ (reference sequence). This CDR3 contains 17 residues. V trimming: 10 bases; J trimming: 1 base; junction bases outside the gene matches: 11. The CDR3 sequence is CANRDRDILSGANVLTF. The CDR3 nucleotides read TGTGCCAACCGGGACAGGGATATTTTGTCTGGGGCCAACGTCCTGACTTTC.

This clonotype was counted a few times. This chain connects TRBV28 to TRBJ2-1; D not certain. The CDR3 totals 10 residues. Germline values: CDR1 MDHEN, CDR2 SYDVKM. V was clipped by 2 bases and J by 16 bases, with 9 bases between them. The CDR3 DNA sequence: TGTGCCAGCAGTTTAGGCCGCCATTTCTTC. Encoded protein: CASSLGRHFF. Variable domain in full (rest from reference TRBV28 and TRBJ2-1): DVKVTQSSRYLVKRTGEKVFLECVQDMDHENMFWYRQDPGLGLRLIYFSYDVKMKEKGDIPEGYSVSREKKERFSLILESASTNQTSMYLCASSLGRHFFGPGTRLTVL.

Of note for this clonotype: One junction end disagrees with the germline gene, perhaps due to a read error. The chain joins TRBV11-3 to TRBJ1-1; no clear D. CDR1 SGHNT and CDR2 YENEEA come from the germline V gene. The CDR3 is 15 residues long. The CDR3 nucleotides read TGTGCCAGCAGCTCGCGACAACGGACTGCCCACGAAGATTTCTTT. This sequence encodes CASSSRQRTAHEDFF. The entire variable domain, with the rest obtained from reference TRBV11-3 and TRBJ1-1, is as follows: EAGVVQSPRYKIIEKKQPVAFWCNPISGHNTLYWYLQNLGQGPELLIRYENEEAVDDSQLPKDRFSAERLKGVDSTLKIQPAELGDSAVYLCASSSRQRTAHEDFFGQGTRLTVV.